This T cell receptor beta chain originates from a study of response to subunit inactivated influenza vaccine. Study-wide findings and caveats: The authors suggested that few new T cells are recruited per seasonal influenza vaccination.

To note about this clonotype: Its target is not known.

Germline-derived CDR1 and CDR2 are MNHNS and SASEGT. V shed 6 bases and J 0 bases; nucleotides not matched to a gene: 8. This CDR3 has 16 amino acids. TCRdb processed the RT-PCR reads anew with MiXCR; each CDR3 protein has one entry. There are roughly 710,000 distinct CDR3 sequences in the sample; 11% to 15% occur only once, and approximately 7.6% lies in the top ten. This clonotype was sampled from a man aged 45-60 years who received an inactivated influenza vaccine. This sample comprised PBMCs from blood, obtained 14 days before vaccination. J is TRBJ2-3 and V is TRBV6-1; 8 nucleotides align to TRBD1. The CDR3 DNA reads as TGTGCCAGCAGACGAGACAGGGGAGCTAGCACAGATACGCAGTATTTT. Its translation is CASRRDRGASTDTQYF.